The clone carrying this T cell receptor beta chain was recorded a few times. The antigen is undetermined. TCRdb redid the calling of the 5' RACE reads with MiXCR, one entry per CDR3 protein. The table lists nearly 350,000 distinct CDR3 sequences, roughly 14% of them singletons, with less than 1.1% in the top ten. The record originates from a study of CD8 T cells in ankylosing spondylitis. Study-wide points: A TCR beta motif of under 10 highly homologous variants seemed to mark ankylosing spondylitis blood. Earlier reports found some motif variants in synovial fluid and blood in reactive arthritis. Within peripheral blood, clones linked to disease were CD8+ and relatively rare. Disease-associated clones were reportedly significantly overrepresented in matched ankylosing spondylitis synovial fluid.

Trimming pared 7 bases from V and 2 bases from J, leaving 11 bases between. The CDR3 spans 13 residues. CDR1 and CDR2 from the germline V gene are LGHDT and YNNKEL (reference sequence). Sequencing was done on a sample of blood, either unsorted or a sorted T cell fraction (not recorded which). This clonotype originated in a male donor with ankylosing spondylitis or in good health (not recorded which). The chain combines TRBV3-1 with TRBJ1-2, with a tentative D call TRBD1 (5 bases). Here the CDR3 reads CASTRGNNYGYTF. DNA for the CDR3: TGTGCCAGCACAAGGGGTAACAACTATGGCTACACCTTC.